A selection of T cell receptor beta chains follows, all from one sample in a study of T cell responses to AZD1222 COVID-19 vaccine. Sequencing used immunoSEQ multiplex PCR; TCRdb keeps in-frame clones, though not all of them. The sample carries under 200,000 clones, roughly 94% recorded once. This specimen consisted of peripheral blood, obtained on day 0 of AZD1222 vaccination. The source of these receptors is an adult in good health. CDR3s include the opening cysteine and the closing phenylalanine or tryptophan. D genes are given only for firm matches. Clone size is stated in some rows and not others, as once, few, many or a class when expanded.

d_call: -; v_call: TRBV3-1/TRBV3-2; j_call: TRBJ1-2; clone_size: once; cdr3_nt: TGTGCCAGCAGCCAACGGCACTATGGCTACACCTTC; cdr3_aa: CASSQRHYGYTF
d_call: -; v_call: TRBV2; j_call: TRBJ2-3; clone_size: once; cdr3_nt: TGTGCCAGTCGTCGGCTTAACACAGATACGCAGTATTTT; cdr3_aa: CASRRLNTDTQYF
d_call: TRBD1; v_call: TRBV7-3; j_call: TRBJ1-2; clone_size: few; cdr3_nt: TGTGCCAGCAGCCCCGGGACAGGGTTGGGCTACACCTTC; cdr3_aa: CASSPGTGLGYTF
d_call: -; v_call: TRBV24-1; j_call: TRBJ2-5; clone_size: -; cdr3_nt: TGTGCCACCAGTGATTTAAGAGGGGCCCAGTACTTC; cdr3_aa: CATSDLRGAQYF
d_call: -; v_call: TRBV6-5; j_call: TRBJ1-2; clone_size: -; cdr3_nt: TGTGCCAGCAGTTCAGGGCTTCTGGGCTACACCTTC; cdr3_aa: CASSSGLLGYTF
d_call: -; v_call: TRBV7-2; j_call: TRBJ2-3; clone_size: -; cdr3_nt: TGTGCCAGCAGCTATCCGGGACAAAAAAGGTATTTT; cdr3_aa: CASSYPGQKRYF
d_call: TRBD1; v_call: TRBV5-6; j_call: TRBJ1-6; clone_size: once; cdr3_nt: TGTGCCAGCAGCCTAAGGACAGGCGGTTCACCCCTCCACTTT; cdr3_aa: CASSLRTGGSPLHF
d_call: -; v_call: TRBV28; j_call: TRBJ1-1; clone_size: -; cdr3_nt: TGTGCCAGCAGTGACCATGGACAGCAGAACACTGAAGCTTTCTTT; cdr3_aa: CASSDHGQQNTEAFF
d_call: -; v_call: TRBV7-2; j_call: TRBJ1-2; clone_size: -; cdr3_nt: TGTGCCAGCAGCGCCGGAGGGGCGTTGCGAGGCTACACCTTC; cdr3_aa: CASSAGGALRGYTF
d_call: TRBD1; v_call: TRBV24-1; j_call: TRBJ2-1; clone_size: once; cdr3_nt: TGTGCCTCCGCGGATACGGGACAGGGGAAGGGGAATGAGCAGTTCTTC; cdr3_aa: CASADTGQGKGNEQFF
d_call: TRBD1; v_call: TRBV6-1; j_call: TRBJ1-1; clone_size: few; cdr3_nt: TGTGCCAGCAGTGGCTTGACAGGGGGTTCGATGAACACTGAAGCTTTCTTT; cdr3_aa: CASSGLTGGSMNTEAFF
d_call: -; v_call: TRBV15; j_call: TRBJ2-6; clone_size: -; cdr3_nt: TGTGCCACCAGCAGAGACCGGGACTCTGGGGCCAACGTCCTGACTTTC; cdr3_aa: CATSRDRDSGANVLTF
d_call: TRBD1; v_call: TRBV28; j_call: TRBJ1-1; clone_size: -; cdr3_nt: TGTGCCAGCAGTTCACTCGGGACAGGGGGCCCTCCTCGGACTGAAGCTTTCTTT; cdr3_aa: CASSSLGTGGPPRTEAFF
d_call: -; v_call: TRBV4-1; j_call: TRBJ1-5; clone_size: -; cdr3_nt: TGCGCCAGCAGCCAAGATGGACAGTACAATCAGCCCCAGCATTTT; cdr3_aa: CASSQDGQYNQPQHF
d_call: -; v_call: TRBV12-3/TRBV12-4; j_call: TRBJ1-3; clone_size: -; cdr3_nt: TGTGCCAGCAGCCAGGGAAACACCATATATTTT; cdr3_aa: CASSQGNTIYF
d_call: -; v_call: TRBV7-8; j_call: TRBJ1-1; clone_size: -; cdr3_nt: TGTGCCAGCAGCGCCGGGACGGCGAACACTGAAGCTTTCTTT; cdr3_aa: CASSAGTANTEAFF
d_call: TRBD1; v_call: TRBV7-8; j_call: TRBJ1-1; clone_size: -; cdr3_nt: TGTGCCAGCAGCTCCACCGGGTCGAAAACAGGGGCAGGCACTGAAGCTTTCTTT; cdr3_aa: CASSSTGSKTGAGTEAFF
d_call: -; v_call: TRBV3-1/TRBV3-2; j_call: TRBJ2-3; clone_size: -; cdr3_nt: TGTGCCAGCAGCCAAAAGAGGCCGTGGGGCACAGATACGCAGTATTTT; cdr3_aa: CASSQKRPWGTDTQYF
d_call: -; v_call: TRBV12-3/TRBV12-4; j_call: TRBJ1-2; clone_size: -; cdr3_nt: TGTGCCAGCAGTTTAGACAGGGACTATGGCTACACCTTC; cdr3_aa: CASSLDRDYGYTF
d_call: -; v_call: TRBV7-6; j_call: TRBJ2-3; clone_size: -; cdr3_nt: TGTGCCAGCAGCCGGCCGGGGACTTTTACAGACACAGATACGCAGTATTTT; cdr3_aa: CASSRPGTFTDTDTQYF
d_call: -; v_call: TRBV20-1; j_call: TRBJ2-1; clone_size: -; cdr3_nt: TGCAGTGCTAGTACTCCTAGCTTTTGGGATGAGCAGTTCTTC; cdr3_aa: CSASTPSFWDEQFF
d_call: -; v_call: TRBV25-1; j_call: TRBJ1-5; clone_size: -; cdr3_nt: TGTGCCAGCAGTGCAGATGCGGGGGGCAATCAGCCCCAGCATTTT; cdr3_aa: CASSADAGGNQPQHF
d_call: -; v_call: TRBV29-1; j_call: TRBJ1-5; clone_size: -; cdr3_nt: TGCAGCGTTGTGGCAGGGTACAGTCAGCCCCAGCATTTT; cdr3_aa: CSVVAGYSQPQHF
d_call: -; v_call: TRBV28; j_call: TRBJ2-7; clone_size: once; cdr3_nt: TGTGCCAGCAGTTTTCAGGGGTACGAGCAGTACTTC; cdr3_aa: CASSFQGYEQYF
d_call: -; v_call: TRBV7-8; j_call: TRBJ1-2; clone_size: -; cdr3_nt: TGTGCCAGCAGCTTAGCCCGGGTCGGGCGGGGGCTGAGTAACTATGGCTACACCTTC; cdr3_aa: CASSLARVGRGLSNYGYTF
d_call: TRBD1; v_call: TRBV19; j_call: TRBJ2-7; clone_size: -; cdr3_nt: TGTGCCAGTACCGTCGGGACAGGCCACTCCGAGCAGTACTTC; cdr3_aa: CASTVGTGHSEQYF
d_call: -; v_call: TRBV7-9; j_call: TRBJ2-1; clone_size: -; cdr3_nt: TGTGCCAGCAGCTTAACTCTAGCGGAGCAGTTCTTC; cdr3_aa: CASSLTLAEQFF
d_call: -; v_call: TRBV13; j_call: TRBJ2-2; clone_size: -; cdr3_nt: TGTGCCAGCAGCCCTATGGATGGTACCGGGGAGCTGTTTTTT; cdr3_aa: CASSPMDGTGELFF
d_call: TRBD1; v_call: TRBV28; j_call: TRBJ2-1; clone_size: -; cdr3_nt: TGTGCCAGCAGCCGGACAGGTCCTCCGTTCTTC; cdr3_aa: CASSRTGPPFF
d_call: -; v_call: TRBV28; j_call: TRBJ1-1; clone_size: -; cdr3_nt: TGTGCCAGCAGTTTACGGTTGGCGGAACAAGTAAAGCGGGAAGCTTTCTTT; cdr3_aa: CASSLRLAEQVKREAFF
d_call: -; v_call: TRBV2; j_call: TRBJ2-2; clone_size: -; cdr3_nt: TGTGCCAGCAGTGAAGCGACAGCCACCGGGGAGCTGTTTTTT; cdr3_aa: CASSEATATGELFF
d_call: -; v_call: TRBV3-1/TRBV3-2; j_call: TRBJ2-5; clone_size: -; cdr3_nt: TGTGCCAGCAGCCAAGAGGTCGGATATCAAGAGACCCAGTACTTC; cdr3_aa: CASSQEVGYQETQYF
d_call: -; v_call: TRBV20-1; j_call: TRBJ1-2; clone_size: -; cdr3_nt: TGCAGCGCTGCAGGCTATGGCTACACCTTC; cdr3_aa: CSAAGYGYTF
d_call: TRBD2; v_call: TRBV5-1; j_call: TRBJ2-5; clone_size: -; cdr3_nt: TGCGCCAGCAGCCCCGGGACTAGCGGCGTGACCCAGTACTTC; cdr3_aa: CASSPGTSGVTQYF
d_call: -; v_call: TRBV13; j_call: TRBJ1-2; clone_size: once; cdr3_nt: TGTGCCAGCAGCTTATCCGTCAGGAACTATGGCTACACCTTC; cdr3_aa: CASSLSVRNYGYTF
d_call: -; v_call: TRBV11-2; j_call: TRBJ1-2; clone_size: -; cdr3_nt: TGTGCCAGCAGCTCCGGGCCGTTTGAGGGTCGTGGCTACACCTTC; cdr3_aa: CASSSGPFEGRGYTF
d_call: -; v_call: TRBV7-9; j_call: TRBJ2-7; clone_size: -; cdr3_nt: TGTGCCAGCAGCCCCGAGAGGGGCAGGGGTGTCTACGAGCAGTACTTC; cdr3_aa: CASSPERGRGVYEQYF